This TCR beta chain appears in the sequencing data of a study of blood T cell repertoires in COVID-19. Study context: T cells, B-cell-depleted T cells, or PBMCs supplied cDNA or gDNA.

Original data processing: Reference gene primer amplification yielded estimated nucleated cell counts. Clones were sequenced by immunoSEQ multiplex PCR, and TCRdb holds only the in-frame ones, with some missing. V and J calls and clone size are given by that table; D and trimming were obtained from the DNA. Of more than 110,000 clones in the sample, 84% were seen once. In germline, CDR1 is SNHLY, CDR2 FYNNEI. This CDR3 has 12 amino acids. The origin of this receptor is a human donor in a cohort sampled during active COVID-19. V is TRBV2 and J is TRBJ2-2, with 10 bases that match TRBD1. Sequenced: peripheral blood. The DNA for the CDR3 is TGTACGGACAGGGGGGACACCGGGGAGCTGTTTTTT. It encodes CTDRGDTGELFF.